The T cell receptor beta chain under discussion was sequenced for a study of beta chain features in type 1 diabetes (dated by TCRdb to 2017 to 2018). Regarding the complete study: Mean age, gender distribution, total cell number and subset yield did not differ between patients and healthy donors. Regulatory and stem cell-like memory subsets were obtained from only 8 patients and roughly 8 healthy donors, while naive and central memory subsets were obtained from all 28 donors. In the study, TCRB repertoires of sorted circulating CD4+ T cell subsets from recently diagnosed type 1 diabetes patients were compared with those of matched healthy donors. A total of about 100 million sorted cells were examined across all samples, and RNA yield correlated strongly with the number of cells per subset.

All of the isolated RNA was reverse transcribed with the High Capacity cDNA Reverse Transcription Kit, so expressed TCRB transcripts were sequenced. Naive, central memory and regulatory T cell samples underwent deep immunoSEQ sequencing, averaging around 4 million total reads per sample. Sorted cells were lysed in RLT buffer and RNA was extracted with DNase-treated RNeasy Micro or Mini kits, depending on cell number. To prevent cross-contamination, each cell subset was processed individually, whereas patient and healthy donor samples were processed jointly. The immunoSEQ multiplex PCR was used to amplify TCRB sequences from cDNA, yielding 87-bp fragments that span the CDR3 region. Sequencing of the amplicons was performed on the Illumina HiSeq platform. In the source study's methods: Synthetic template baselines were used to correct PCR bias computationally, reads within Hamming distance 2 were collapsed together, and singletons that could not be merged were discarded. Reads were aligned against IMGT to assign V, D and J genes, CDR3 length and insertions or deletions at six rearrangement sites. Within each subset, clonotype counts were normalized to sorted cell number, after which true diversity and Gini coefficients were computed with the tcR R package. The overlap coefficient, calculated on TCRB nucleotide sequences, was used to measure repertoire sharing. As a proxy for the pre-selection repertoire, out-of-frame TCRB sequences from naive cells were analyzed. TCRdb carries this immuneACCESS record with in-frame sequences only. Its versions omit some clonotypes, under half of them owing to an unresolved V gene in the studies checked, with the rest unexplained. The DNA gave D and trimming, while V, J and clone size come from that table. This sample comprises fewer than 550,000 clones, roughly 11% of them detected only once. Together, the top ten hold 0.045% to 0.06% of the sample.

Each donor gave one peripheral blood draw, approximately 0.11 L on average, collected into heparinised tubes. A BD FACSAria II was used to sort naive, central memory, regulatory and stem cell-like memory CD4+ T cells with a panel that included CD45RO, CCR7, CD25, CD127, CD95 and CD27. Every sorted population had a purity above 98%. PBMCs were isolated immediately by Lymphoprep density gradient centrifugation and stained directly without culture. Samples were stained and sorted in pairs, with one healthy donor and one patient per experiment, so that batch effects were minimized. This clone has only a few counts. The antigen this receptor binds is unknown. Per-nucleotide qualities are absent, and no much larger clonotype sits a single base away. The CDR3 runs 16 residues from the cysteine to the phenylalanine. Only the CDR3 portion is preserved as DNA: 48 bases, with reading frame beginning at the first base. V is reduced by 1 base and J by 2 bases, leaving a spacing of 12 bases between them. Reading the germline V gene (reference sequence) gives CDR1 MNHNY and CDR2 SVGAGI.

Results and caveats for the whole study, not just this receptor: Type 1 diabetes patients showed a moderate but significant shortening of TCRB CDR3 length in all four CD4+ subsets. PCR may preferentially amplify shorter templates, but because patient and control samples were amplified and corrected together, any resulting skew would affect both groups equally. At VDJ recombination sites, type 1 diabetes patients had fewer insertions and more deleted nucleotides, which implies abnormalities in thymic rearrangement. Naive, central memory and regulatory TCRB repertoires appeared to be more alike among patients than among healthy donors. Because small numbers of individuals were included in the HLA sub-analyses, any influence of HLA type on TCRB rearrangement was left unresolved. Sequencing cDNA rather than genomic DNA could over-represent highly expressing activated cells, although activation and CD3 levels did not differ between groups.

Recombination linked TRBV6-6 to TRBJ2-1, with TRBD2 perhaps the D gene, on 6 matching bases. The sequence derives from a young woman in good health. The specimen was naive CD4+ T cells from blood. The intended sense of this specimen's cell subset or site label: true naive CD4+ T cells. This receptor has the CDR3 CASSYWSSGAYNEQFF. The DNA sequence is TGTGCCAGCAGTTACTGGAGTAGCGGAGCCTACAATGAGCAGTTCTTC.